Following are 26 T cell receptor beta chains from one sample sequenced in a study of cytomegalovirus exposure and HLA in healthy donors. This PCR relied on a set of 60 Vbeta primers and 13 Jbeta primers. Data came from immunoSEQ multiplex PCR; TCRdb stores just in-frame clones and leaves some out. The sample shows approximately 200,000 clones, under 85% of them seen only once. The source material was PBMCs. These receptors all come from a woman aged 18-29 years in good health and CMV-seronegative.

CDR3 in amino acids: CASSNGGAKDCQPQHF. The CDR3 nucleotides read TGTGCCAGCAGCAATGGTGGGGCGAAGGATTGTCAGCCCCAGCATTTT. The chain has TRBV21-1 and TRBJ1-5; the listed D gene, TRBD1, was not tested against the DNA. TRBV21-1 is described as a pseudogene. The CDR3 consists of 16 residues.

The chain links TRBV5-1 to TRBJ1-3, with 9 bases lining up with TRBD1. Trimming cost V 5 bases and J 3 bases; bases outside gene matches: 6. The CDR3 runs to 15 residues. The germline CDR1 and CDR2 sequences are SGHRS and YFSETQ. The DNA for the CDR3 is TGCGCCAGCAGTTCTACAGGGGGCGATGGAAACACCATATATTTT. Translating gives CASSSTGGDGNTIYF.

This clone was seen just once. This chain links TRBV15 with TRBJ2-7; the match to TRBD1 covers 9 bases. Trimming at V came to 3 bases and at J to 1 base, leaving 10 bases not matched to a gene. Germline V gene lookup returns CDR1 LNHNV and CDR2 YYDKDF (reference sequence). CDR3 length: 17 residues. CDR3 nucleotide sequence: TGTGCCACCAGCAGCCACGGAGGGACAGGGCCTTCCTACGAGCAGTACTTC. It encodes CATSSHGGTGPSYEQYF.

The rearrangement joins TRBV30 to TRBJ1-5, with a weak D call TRBD1 (5 bases). This CDR3 is 13 amino acids long. V was pared by 5 bases and J by 4 bases, with 12 bases between. Germline CDR1 reads GTSNPN; CDR2 reads SVGIG (reference sequence). This CDR3 reads CAWAGTRNQPQHF. The CDR3 DNA reads as TGTGCCTGGGCCGGGACTCGAAATCAGCCCCAGCATTTT.

Only a few counts were recorded for this clone. This sequence joins TRBV5-6 and TRBJ1-5, with D uncertain. This CDR3 region has 12 residues. The V gene's germline CDR1 is SGHDT and CDR2 YYEEEE. Trimming shortened V by 3 bases and J by 4 bases, and 5 bases separated the two germline ends. The CDR3 reads CASSSLNQPQHF. CDR3 DNA: TGTGCCAGCAGCTCGTTAAATCAGCCCCAGCATTTT.

The chain joins TRBV5-4 to TRBJ1-4; D is possibly TRBD1 (6 bases). Germline CDR1 SGHNT, CDR2 YYREEE (reference sequence). The V gene lost 4 bases and the J gene lost 1 base, with 11 bases spanning the gap. This CDR3 has 15 residues. CDR3 loop: CASSREGGTNEKLFF. CDR3 coding DNA: TGTGCCAGCAGCCGGGAGGGGGGAACTAATGAAAAACTGTTTTTT.

V gene TRBV2 combines with J gene TRBJ1-2; 12 bases agree with TRBD1. Germline CDR1 and CDR2: SNHLY and FYNNEI. The CDR3 is 15 residues long. J gave up 5 bases and V 6 bases, and 7 bases lay outside the gene matches. For the CDR3, the DNA is TGTGCCAGCAGCGGGACAGGGGGCGAATGGTATGGCTACACCTTC. The encoded protein is CASSGTGGEWYGYTF. The whole variable domain, filled in from reference TRBV2 and TRBJ1-2, reads EPEVTQTPSHQVTQMGQEVILRCVPISNHLYFYWYRQILGQKVEFLVSFYNNEISEKSEIFDDQFSVERPDGSNFTLKIRSTKLEDSAMYFCASSGTGGEWYGYTFGSGTRLTVV.

V gene TRBV27 combines with J gene TRBJ1-1; D ambiguous. The CDR3 totals 14 residues. The V end was cut by 0 bases, the J end by 1 base, with 6 bases between. In germline, CDR1 is MNHEY, CDR2 SMNVEV (reference sequence). The CDR3 here is CASSLSRTNTEAFF. DNA for the CDR3: TGTGCCAGCAGTTTATCGAGAACGAACACTGAAGCTTTCTTT.

This chain connects TRBV7-9 to TRBJ2-5; D is perhaps TRBD2 (6 bases). This CDR3 contains 15 residues. The germline V and J ends were trimmed by 5 bases and 3 bases, with 16 bases remaining between them. Germline V lookup: CDR1 SEHNR, CDR2 FQNEAQ (reference sequence). The CDR3 reads CASSTWDSQKETQYF. Here the CDR3 DNA reads TGTGCCAGCAGCACCTGGGACTCCCAGAAAGAGACCCAGTACTTC. The complete variable domain, with remaining parts taken from reference TRBV7-9 and TRBJ2-5, reads DTGVSQNPRHKITKRGQNVTFRCDPISEHNRLYWYRQTLGQGPEFLTYFQNEAQLEKSRLLSDRFSAERPKGSFSTLEIQRTEQGDSAMYLCASSTWDSQKETQYFGPGTRLLVL.

This clone was counted once. This chain connects TRBV28 to TRBJ2-2; D is ambiguous. The CDR3 consists of 10 residues. Trimming shortened V by 6 bases and J by 8 bases, and 4 bases separated the two germline ends. Germline CDR1 reads MDHEN; CDR2 reads SYDVKM. The CDR3 coding sequence is TGTGCCAGCAGGCGTGGGGAGCTGTTTTTT. The encoded protein is CASRRGELFF.

The chain links TRBV25-1 to TRBJ1-2; TRBD1 matches at 10 bases. The CDR3 is 15 residues long. J gave up 4 bases and V 3 bases, and 5 bases lay outside the gene matches. Germline values: CDR1 MGHDK, CDR2 SYGVNS. The CDR3 DNA sequence: TGTGCCAGCAGTGAGGGACAGGGGAAGGCCTATGGCTACACCTTC. It yields the protein CASSEGQGKAYGYTF.

The rearrangement links TRBV30 to TRBJ2-7; 7 bases line up with TRBD1. Germline V lookup: CDR1 GTSNPN, CDR2 SVGIG (reference sequence). This CDR3 is 20 amino acids long. The trim removed 2 bases at V and 4 bases at J, leaving 26 bases unmatched. In nucleotides, the CDR3 is TGTGCCTGGAGTAACAGGGGACGACAGGGCCCACCAAGATCTTCTTACGAGCAGTACTTC. Its protein product is CAWSNRGRQGPPRSSYEQYF.

The CDR3 coding sequence is TGTGCCAGCAGTCCCCAGGGACTAGCGGTTGAGCAGTTCTTC. It translates to CASSPQGLAVEQFF. J is TRBJ2-1 and V is TRBV28; 11 nucleotides line up with TRBD2. V gave up 5 bases and J gave up 9 bases; unmatched junction bases: 6. CDR1 is MDHEN and CDR2 is SYDVKM in the germline V gene. The CDR3 extends over 14 amino acids.

This clone came up many times. This specimen includes other DNA sequences encoding the same CDR3. V gene TRBV6-4 combines with J gene TRBJ2-1, with D maybe TRBD2 (6 bases). Per the germline V gene, CDR1 is MRHNA and CDR2 is SNTAGT. There are 15 residues in the CDR3. V lost 0 bases and J lost 0, with 6 bases in between. CDR3 in amino acids: CASSDSSGSYNEQFF. As DNA, the CDR3 is TGTGCCAGCAGTGACTCTAGCGGCTCCTACAATGAGCAGTTCTTC.

The table lists this clone with a few counts. V usage is TRBV5-4 and J usage is TRBJ1-2, with D tentatively TRBD1 (6 bases). Germline CDR1 and CDR2: SGHNT and YYREEE (reference sequence). V lost 1 base, J lost 3 bases, and 10 bases lay in between. There are 14 residues in the CDR3. The CDR3, as DNA: TGTGCCAGCAGCTTGAGGACAGACCACTATGGCTACACCTTC. Translated, it gives CASSLRTDHYGYTF. The entire variable domain, with the rest obtained from reference TRBV5-4 and TRBJ1-2, is as follows: ETGVTQSPTHLIKTRGQQVTLRCSSQSGHNTVSWYQQALGQGPQFIFQYYREEENGRGNFPPRFSGLQFPNYSSELNVNALELDDSALYLCASSLRTDHYGYTFGSGTRLTVV.

The chain couples TRBV7-9 to TRBJ1-4; D remains ambiguous. V was trimmed by 0 bases and J by 4 bases, leaving 9 bases between them. Germline values: CDR1 SEHNR, CDR2 FQNEAQ (reference sequence). This CDR3 spans 15 amino acids. For the CDR3, the DNA is TGTGCCAGCAGCTTAGCCCAGAATCTTAATGAAAAACTGTTTTTT. As protein: CASSLAQNLNEKLFF.

On this clone: The germline gene is not matched at one end of the junction; a read error may be the cause. V is TRBV5-1 and J is TRBJ1-1, with unresolved D. Per germline, CDR1 SGHRS and CDR2 YFSETQ. The CDR3 totals 14 residues. CDR3 coding DNA: TGCGCCGGCAGCTTGGTTCGGGGGAACACTGAAGCTTTCTTT. Translated, it gives CAGSLVRGNTEAFF.

The chain combines TRBV6-1 with TRBJ1-5, with D unclear. Trimming removed 3 bases from V and 0 bases from J, with 6 bases in between. This CDR3 spans 14 amino acids. Germline V CDR1 and CDR2: MNHNS, SASEGT. CDR3 in DNA: TGTGCCAGCAGTGATAGATATAGCAATCAGCCCCAGCATTTT. It yields the protein CASSDRYSNQPQHF.

This rearrangement joins TRBV2 to TRBJ1-3; D gene unclear. CDR1 and CDR2 (germline): SNHLY, FYNNEI. The CDR3 has 13 amino acids. Trimming shortened V by 7 bases and J by 4 bases, and 11 bases separated the two germline ends. CDR3 sequence reads: CASNGGRGNTIYF. CDR3 sequence (DNA): TGTGCCAGCAACGGAGGGAGAGGAAACACCATATATTTT.

The CDR3 DNA is TGCGCCAGCAGCCCCGGACTAGCGGGGGGTGTTGAGACCCAGTACTTC. Protein: CASSPGLAGGVETQYF. The rearrangement links TRBV5-1 to TRBJ2-5, with TRBD2 matching 14 bases. The length of the CDR3 is 16 residues. V was clipped by 4 bases and J by 5 bases; unmatched bases: 7. Germline V CDR1 and CDR2: SGHRS, YFSETQ.

The rearrangement uses TRBV4-2 and TRBJ2-7; 7 nucleotides match TRBD1. CDR1 and CDR2 (germline): LGHNA, YNFKEQ. J lost 2 bases, V lost 2 bases, and 6 bases had no gene match. The CDR3 covers 15 residues. The CDR3 coding sequence is TGTGCCAGCAGCCAACGCACAGGGGCCCCCTACGAGCAGTACTTC. It codes for CASSQRTGAPYEQYF.

V and J are TRBV5-4 and TRBJ2-5; 10 bases fit TRBD2. CDR3 size: 15 residues. Germline loops: CDR1 SGHNT, CDR2 YYREEE (reference sequence). Here the CDR3 DNA reads TGTGCTGCGGCGAGCGGGGGGGCGGCTGAAGAGACCCAGTACTTC. This encodes CAAASGGAAEETQYF.

This clone came up a few times. This rearrangement joins TRBV4-1 to TRBJ2-1; possible D gene TRBD2, 6 bases. V lost 0 bases and J 8 bases, leaving 11 bases between the germline ends. This CDR3 is built from 14 residues. The germline CDR1 and CDR2 sequences are MGHRA and YSYEKL. The CDR3 protein is CASSQDGAGYEQFF. The CDR3 DNA reads as TGCGCCAGCAGCCAAGATGGTGCGGGATATGAGCAGTTCTTC.

V gene TRBV6-1 combines with J gene TRBJ2-7; tentatively, D is TRBD1 (6 bases). V shed 7 bases and J shed 4 bases, with 14 bases lying between them. The CDR3 is made up of 13 amino acids. Looked up from germline, CDR1 is MNHNS and CDR2 is SASEGT. The CDR3 is CASTLGQPYEQYF. CDR3 DNA: TGTGCCAGCACCCTAGGACAGCCTTACGAGCAGTACTTC.

This rearrangement joins TRBV14 to TRBJ2-5, with D possibly TRBD2 on 5 matching bases. CDR1 is SGHDN and CDR2 is FVKESK in the germline V gene. Trimming removed 0 bases at V and 1 base at J, with 9 bases between. The CDR3 covers 15 residues. The CDR3 DNA follows: TGTGCCAGCAGCCAAGATCTCGGAGGCCAAGAGACCCAGTACTTC. Its translation is CASSQDLGGQETQYF.

This clone was seen only a few times. This sequence joins TRBV6-1 and TRBJ1-6; 9 bases are shared with TRBD1. This CDR3 is built from 14 residues. The germline V gene encodes CDR1 MNHNS and CDR2 SASEGT. Trimming took 3 bases from V and 11 from J; bases not matched to a gene: 5. The chain's CDR3 is CASSDGQGLTPLHF. The DNA for the CDR3 is TGTGCCAGCAGTGACGGACAGGGGTTGACACCCCTCCACTTT.